Listed below are T cell receptor beta chains from one sample, sequenced in a study of blood T cell repertoires in COVID-19. Clones were sequenced by immunoSEQ multiplex PCR, and TCRdb holds only the in-frame ones, with some missing. The sample consists of around 120,000 clones, 69% of them appearing once. Material for sequencing was peripheral blood. The receptor source for this set is a woman in her 70s with acute or convalescent COVID-19. The CDR3 runs from the conserved cysteine through the conserved F or W. The D gene is left open where the match is weak. Clone size is not always given. Where it is, it says once, few, many or a class for expanded clones.

J: TRBJ1-2
V: TRBV7-8
size: .
D: TRBD1
DNA: TGTGCCAGCAGCCTTGACAGGGACTATGGCTACACCTTC
CDR3: CASSLDRDYGYTF

J: TRBJ2-1
V: TRBV5-1
size: .
D: TRBD2
DNA: TGCGCCAGCAGCGCCAGGACTAGCGGCACCTACAATGAGCAGTTCTTC
CDR3: CASSARTSGTYNEQFF

J: TRBJ2-5
V: TRBV4-3
size: .
D: TRBD2
DNA: TGCGCCAGCAGCCAAGGGGAGGGAGAGACCCAGTACTTC
CDR3: CASSQGEGETQYF

J: TRBJ1-3
V: TRBV5-6
size: .
D: .
DNA: TGTGCCAGCAGCTTGTTATCGGTAGTCTCTGGAAACACCATATATTTT
CDR3: CASSLLSVVSGNTIYF

J: TRBJ1-2
V: TRBV4-2
size: .
D: .
DNA: TGTGCCAGCAGCCAGCGGACAGCTAAATATGGCTACACCTTC
CDR3: CASSQRTAKYGYTF

J: TRBJ2-1
V: TRBV7-9
size: .
D: TRBD2
DNA: TGTGCCAGCAGTCATAGCGGGGAGCAGTTCTTC
CDR3: CASSHSGEQFF

J: TRBJ2-7
V: TRBV7-9
size: .
D: .
DNA: TGTGCCAGCAGCCTCAACGATCGACTAGCCTACGAGCAGTACTTC
CDR3: CASSLNDRLAYEQYF

J: TRBJ1-5
V: TRBV28
size: .
D: .
DNA: TGTGCCAGCAGCCTGACTCCCCGGGGTCAGCATTTT
CDR3: CASSLTPRGQHF

J: TRBJ1-5
V: TRBV6-6
size: .
D: TRBD1
DNA: TGTGCCAGCAGTTGGGACAGGGGAAATCAGCCCCAGCATTTT
CDR3: CASSWDRGNQPQHF

J: TRBJ1-4
V: TRBV30
size: .
D: TRBD1
DNA: TGTGCCTGGGGGGGACAGGGAGACGAAAAACTGTTTTTT
CDR3: CAWGGQGDEKLFF

J: TRBJ2-7
V: TRBV14
size: many
D: .
DNA: TGTGCCAGCAGCCAAGACTTCTTTCCCTACGAGCAGTACTTC
CDR3: CASSQDFFPYEQYF

J: TRBJ2-7
V: TRBV6-5
size: .
D: .
DNA: TGTGCCAGCAGTTACGGACTTTACTACGAGCAGTACTTC
CDR3: CASSYGLYYEQYF

J: TRBJ2-4
V: TRBV7-9
size: .
D: TRBD1
DNA: TGTGCCAGCAGCCCAGACTGGGACAGAGCCAAAAACATTCAGTACTTC
CDR3: CASSPDWDRAKNIQYF

J: TRBJ2-2
V: TRBV5-1
size: .
D: TRBD1
DNA: TGCGCCAGCAGCTTGGTCGGGACAGGTTCCCTATCGCCTACCGGGGAGCTGTTTTTT
CDR3: CASSLVGTGSLSPTGELFF

J: TRBJ2-7
V: TRBV27
size: .
D: TRBD1
DNA: TGTGCCAGCAGGCGAAGACAGGGTACGGAGCAGTACTTC
CDR3: CASRRRQGTEQYF

J: TRBJ2-5
V: TRBV4-2
size: few
D: TRBD1
DNA: TGTGCCAGCAGCCAAGGGACAGGGGCGATCCAAGAGACCCAGTACTTC
CDR3: CASSQGTGAIQETQYF

J: TRBJ2-7
V: TRBV14
size: few
D: TRBD1
DNA: TGTGCCAGCAGCCAAGGACAGGGCCTCACCTACGAGCAGTACTTC
CDR3: CASSQGQGLTYEQYF

J: TRBJ2-2
V: TRBV3-1/TRBV3-2
size: few
D: .
DNA: TGTGCCAGCAGTGGCGGGGATCGTTACACCGGGGAGCTGTTTTTT
CDR3: CASSGGDRYTGELFF

J: TRBJ1-5
V: TRBV6-2/TRBV6-3
size: .
D: .
DNA: TGTGCCAGCAGCCACCGGAGAGAAAATCAGCCCCAGCATTTT
CDR3: CASSHRRENQPQHF

J: TRBJ2-2
V: TRBV5-1
size: .
D: .
DNA: TGCGCCAGCAGCTTGACGGGAGCGCACACCGGGGAGCTGTTTTTT
CDR3: CASSLTGAHTGELFF

J: TRBJ2-3
V: TRBV7-9
size: .
D: .
DNA: TGTGCCAGCAGCTTAGCTCGTACAGATACGCAGTATTTT
CDR3: CASSLARTDTQYF

J: TRBJ2-1
V: TRBV29-1
size: .
D: TRBD2
DNA: TGCAGCGTTCTGACAGCGGGGGGGCCCTTCGATGAGCAGTTCTTC
CDR3: CSVLTAGGPFDEQFF

J: TRBJ2-5
V: TRBV5-1
size: .
D: TRBD1
DNA: TGCGCCAGCAGCTTGGGGACAGGCCTTGGGGAGACCCAGTACTTC
CDR3: CASSLGTGLGETQYF

J: TRBJ1-6
V: TRBV7-2
size: .
D: TRBD1
DNA: TGTGCCAGCAGCTCCTACCCGCTCGGACAGGGCCTAAATTCACCCCTCCACTTT
CDR3: CASSSYPLGQGLNSPLHF

J: TRBJ2-1
V: TRBV9
size: once
D: .
DNA: TGTGCCAGCAGCGTAGGTCTTGGTATCAGGAGGGTATCGGACAATGAGCAGTTCTTC
CDR3: CASSVGLGIRRVSDNEQFF

J: TRBJ2-3
V: TRBV6-2/TRBV6-3
size: .
D: TRBD1
DNA: TGTGCCAGCAGCCTTCGACAGGGGCCCACAGATACGCAGTATTTT
CDR3: CASSLRQGPTDTQYF

J: TRBJ1-2
V: TRBV6-1
size: .
D: .
DNA: TGTGCCAGCAGTGGAAGTGGGGGGAGCGGCTACACCTTC
CDR3: CASSGSGGSGYTF

J: TRBJ1-2
V: TRBV14
size: .
D: .
DNA: TGTGCCAGCAGCCAAACCGGAGGAGCTAACTATGGCTACACCTTC
CDR3: CASSQTGGANYGYTF

J: TRBJ2-1
V: TRBV19
size: few
D: TRBD2
DNA: TGTGCCAGTAGTATGAGGGCGGGAGGGGAGCAGTTCTTC
CDR3: CASSMRAGGEQFF

J: TRBJ1-4
V: TRBV5-1
size: .
D: TRBD1
DNA: TGCGCCAGCAGCTTGGGCCTAGGGCAGGGGGATGAAAAACTGTTTTTT
CDR3: CASSLGLGQGDEKLFF

J: TRBJ2-3
V: TRBV7-9
size: .
D: TRBD2
DNA: TGTGCCAGCAGCTTTAATAGCGGGAGGGCCGTAGATACGCAGTATTTT
CDR3: CASSFNSGRAVDTQYF

J: TRBJ2-1
V: TRBV14
size: few
D: TRBD1
DNA: TGTGCCAGCAGCCCTCGACAGGGGGTCAACAATGAGCAGTTCTTC
CDR3: CASSPRQGVNNEQFF

J: TRBJ2-3
V: TRBV6-5
size: .
D: TRBD2
DNA: TGTGCCAGCAGTTCATGGACTAGCGGGGACACAGATACGCAGTATTTT
CDR3: CASSSWTSGDTDTQYF

J: TRBJ2-3
V: TRBV6-5
size: few
D: TRBD1
DNA: TGTGCCAGCAGCCGGACAGGGGGCGCAGCAGATACGCAGTATTTT
CDR3: CASSRTGGAADTQYF

J: TRBJ2-1
V: TRBV9
size: few
D: .
DNA: TGTGCCAGCAGTGCCTCGAGGGAATCCTACAATGAGCAGTTCTTC
CDR3: CASSASRESYNEQFF

J: TRBJ1-2
V: TRBV14
size: once
D: .
DNA: TGTGCCAGCAGCCAAGATCTCGGTGGCTATGGCTACACCTTC
CDR3: CASSQDLGGYGYTF

J: TRBJ2-1
V: TRBV11-2
size: few
D: .
DNA: TGTGCCAGCAGCTCCCCCGAACGGGAGCGATATATGAATGAGCAGTTCTTC
CDR3: CASSSPERERYMNEQFF

J: TRBJ1-4
V: TRBV12-3/TRBV12-4
size: .
D: TRBD1
DNA: TGTGCCAGCGCGGACAGGCTAGGTGAAAAACTGTTTTTT
CDR3: CASADRLGEKLFF

J: TRBJ1-5
V: TRBV28
size: .
D: .
DNA: TGTGCCAGCAGTCCACTACGGGGGGTTAGCAATCAGCCCCAGCATTTT
CDR3: CASSPLRGVSNQPQHF

J: TRBJ2-1
V: TRBV5-1
size: many
D: TRBD2
DNA: TGCGCCAGCCGAACACGGCCAGCGGGAGGGCCGAGCAACAATGAGCAGTTCTTC
CDR3: CASRTRPAGGPSNNEQFF

J: TRBJ1-1
V: TRBV4-3
size: .
D: .
DNA: TGCGCCAGCAGCCAGGATGACCGGGGAGCTTTCTTT
CDR3: CASSQDDRGAFF